These 6 T cell receptor beta chains share one sample of origin, sequenced in a study of T-cell memory formation after mild COVID-19. Using its own MiXCR run on the 5' RACE reads, TCRdb lists one record per CDR3 protein. The data show more than 400,000 distinct CDR3 sequences, with roughly 18% seen just once and approximately 13% held by the top ten. The source material was PBMCs or a T cell subset sorted from them (not recorded which). The source is an adult woman who had mild COVID-19 (a few samples of this study predate the infection). Cell type and time point are not known.

The rearrangement joins TRBV4-1 to TRBJ1-2; TRBD1 might be the D (5 bases). Trimming pared 3 bases from V and 7 bases from J, leaving 15 bases between. Germline CDR1 and CDR2: MGHRA and YSYEKL. The CDR3 length is 14 residues. CDR3 DNA: TGCGCCAGCAGCCATCCGGGAACCGGGGGTGGCTACACCTTC. It is translated as CASSHPGTGGGYTF.

A single count supports this clonotype. The chain links TRBV4-1 to TRBJ1-1, with D perhaps TRBD1 (6 bases). Germline V lookup: CDR1 MGHRA, CDR2 YSYEKL. This CDR3 is built from 16 residues. V lost 1 base and J 11 bases, leaving 23 bases between the germline ends. The CDR3, as DNA: TGCGCCAGCAGCCAAGTTGGGGTTTCAGGGACATTTGGTGCTTTCTTT. Translated, it gives CASSQVGVSGTFGAFF.

CDR3 in DNA: TGTGCCAGCAGTCGTAACAATTTTGAGACCCAGTACTTC. It codes for CASSRNNFETQYF. J is TRBJ2-5 and V is TRBV12-3 or TRBV12-4, with D unclear. This CDR3 region has 13 residues. The ends were cut back, 5 bases at V and 5 bases at J, with 12 bases in the middle.

This chain links TRBV7-6 with TRBJ2-7; 9 bases agree with TRBD2. Germline trimming cut 0 bases from V and 3 bases from J; bases unmatched to any gene: 12. CDR3 length: 18 amino acids. Germline lookup yields CDR1 SGHVS and CDR2 FNYEAQ. CDR3 nucleotides: TGTGCCAGCAGCTTAGCGATCCCTAGCGGGACATACTACTACGAGCAGTACTTC. This gives the protein CASSLAIPSGTYYYEQYF.

Sample share makes this clonotype medium-sized. V is TRBV27 and J is TRBJ2-7, with D possibly matching TRBD1 (6 bases). This CDR3 has 16 residues. The germline V and J ends were trimmed by 5 bases and 11 bases, with 28 bases remaining between them. Germline assignment: CDR1 MNHEY and CDR2 SMNVEV (reference sequence). The CDR3 loop is CASSIDPNRAVNSEYF. In DNA form, the CDR3 reads TGTGCCAGCAGTATTGATCCCAACAGGGCGGTGAACTCGGAGTACTTC.

The rearrangement uses TRBV7-3 and TRBJ2-4; 8 bases line up with TRBD1. CDR3 length equals 20 residues. Germline loops: CDR1 SGHTA, CDR2 FQGTGA. The junction had 17 bases not matched to a gene; V was cut back by 4 bases and J by 0 bases. In nucleotides, the CDR3 is TGTGCCAGCAGCTATTTATCAGGGGGCGCGGAGGGAATAGCCAAAAACATTCAGTACTTC. It codes for CASSYLSGGAEGIAKNIQYF.